The present T cell receptor beta chain was sequenced within a study of tumor-infiltrating lymphocytes in primary liver carcinoma. As for the study in general: There were tumors of stage T1-T3 N0M0, each 4.2 to 10 cm across. Findings of the study overall: For tumor-adjacent and tumor-blood pairs, overlap was less than that seen for tumor region pairs. When set against blood, tumors had a significantly higher top-250-clone fraction (p = 0.039).

The template, about 550 ng total RNA, yielded TCR beta cDNA made with a constant-region primer. Slightly modified ARM-PCR with three nested multiplex PCR rounds yielded TCR beta libraries. Researchers ran the first two PCR rounds for roughly 10 cycles each with TRBV1-TRBV30 forward primers and a C-beta reverse primer. TCRdb redid the calling of the multiplex PCR reads with MiXCR, one entry per CDR3 protein. Of tens of thousands of distinct CDR3 sequences listed, over 60% are singletons. It was from approximately 20-30 mg of unsorted bulk tissue that RNA and DNA were co-extracted. Germline V gene data show CDR1 as MNHEY and CDR2 as SVGAGI. This CDR3 comprises 15 residues. The V end lost 10 bases, the J end lost 1 base, and 19 bases lay between the germline ends. This clonotype has more than one count but fewer than ten. Its antigen is unidentified.

The TCR originated in a man aged 35-49 years with primary liver carcinoma and hepatitis B virus infection. The sample was liver tumor tissue from sampling region 4. Indicated subset: tumor region T4, right-lateral pole. This chain uses TRBV6-5 with TRBJ2-5; D might be TRBD2 (6 bases). This CDR3 reads CAKPAGRPLQETQYF. The CDR3 nucleotides are TGTGCCAAACCCGCGGGACGTCCGCTCCAAGAGACCCAGTACTTC.